Each of the 29 T cell receptor beta chains below was sequenced from the same sample in a study of CD8+ T cells in alopecia areata. cDNA serving as the sequencing template came from extracted, reverse transcribed RNA. This table comes from immunoSEQ multiplex PCR, and its TCRdb copy is limited to in-frame clones, with some not included. The profile shows 200,000 to 250,000 clones, roughly 57% of them singletons. Sample: CD4+ T cells sorted from blood, taken at week 0. These receptors originate from a human donor with alopecia areata.

The chain is built from TRBV27 and TRBJ1-5; TRBD1 is a possible D gene (6 bases). This CDR3 has 13 residues. The germline gives CDR1 MNHEY, CDR2 SMNVEV (reference sequence). The V end was cut by 8 bases, the J end by 1 base, with 9 bases between. The CDR3 sequence: CASGTISNQPQHF. Written as DNA, the CDR3 is TGTGCCAGCGGGACAATAAGCAATCAGCCCCAGCATTTT.

The chain employs TRBV5-1 and TRBJ1-5; no definite D call. From germline, CDR1 is SGHRS and CDR2 YFSETQ. The CDR3 spans 16 residues. Trimming stripped 6 bases from V and 0 bases from J, with 16 bases between. CDR3 sequence (DNA): TGCGCCAGCATCCCGGGCAGACTGTATAGCAATCAGCCCCAGCATTTT. Its translation: CASIPGRLYSNQPQHF.

About this clone itself: This may come from a read error, since a much larger clone is one base off. CDR3: CASSLQDTQYF. The CDR3 DNA sequence: TGTGCCAGCAGCTTACAGGATACGCAGTATTTT. The chain uses TRBV7-9 and TRBJ2-3; D call uncertain. Germline CDR1 SEHNR, CDR2 FQNEAQ (reference sequence). V lost 2 bases, J lost 6 bases, and 3 bases lay in between. The CDR3 runs 11 residues.

The chain carries TRBV7-9 and TRBJ1-1; D gene uncertain. From germline, CDR1 is SEHNR and CDR2 FQNEAQ (reference sequence). The CDR3 covers 13 residues. Trimming removed 6 bases at V and 4 bases at J, with 12 bases between. CDR3 sequence reads: CASRTLPATEAFF. The DNA of the CDR3 is TGTGCCAGCAGGACTCTCCCTGCCACTGAAGCTTTCTTT.

V is TRBV4-1 and J is TRBJ2-3, with TRBD1 matching 7 bases. V was clipped by 5 bases and J by 0 bases; unmatched bases: 8. The CDR3 sequence is 16 residues long. The germline V gene has CDR1 MGHRA and CDR2 YSYEKL. This CDR3 is CASSSGGRGSTDTQYF. The DNA of the CDR3 is TGCGCCAGCAGCTCAGGGGGAAGGGGTAGCACAGATACGCAGTATTTT.

A single count supports this clone. The gene calls are TRBV2 and TRBJ2-6, with D perhaps assigned TRBD1 or TRBD2 (5 bases each). This CDR3 region has 15 residues. The V end was cut by 4 bases, the J end by 2 bases, with 9 bases between. Per germline, CDR1 SNHLY and CDR2 FYNNEI. The CDR3 loop reads CASSAEGTGANVLTF. CDR3 bases: TGTGCCAGCAGTGCCGAGGGGACTGGGGCCAACGTCCTGACTTTC.

The chain combines TRBV6-5 with TRBJ2-2, with unresolved D. CDR3 length equals 13 residues. Between the trimmed V and J ends, which lost 8 bases and 7 bases, there was a span of 14 bases. The germline V gene has CDR1 MNHEY and CDR2 SVGAGI. DNA of the CDR3: TGTGCCAGCCACCGGACGAGGAGCGGGGAGCTGTTTTTT. Its protein product is CASHRTRSGELFF.

The rearrangement joins TRBV2 to TRBJ1-4, with a tentative D call TRBD1 (5 bases). Trimming took 1 base from V and 15 from J, leaving 18 bases between them. Germline V gene sequence: CDR1 SNHLY, CDR2 FYNNEI. The CDR3 has 14 amino acids. CDR3 in DNA: TGTGCCAGCAGTGAAGATGATGGGGCAGGGCGGGTGTTTTTT. It encodes CASSEDDGAGRVFF.

The chain joins TRBV18 to TRBJ2-3, with 7 bases fitting TRBD1. The length of the CDR3 is 15 residues. Germline V gives CDR1 KGHSH, CDR2 LQKENI. Trimming removed 3 bases from V and 0 bases from J; junction bases left unmatched: 3. CDR3 protein: CASSPDRPSTDTQYF. The CDR3 bases are TGTGCCAGCTCACCGGACAGGCCTAGCACAGATACGCAGTATTTT. The full variable domain, completed using reference TRBV18 and TRBJ2-3, is NAGVMQNPRHLVRRRGQEARLRCSPMKGHSHVYWYRQLPEEGLKFMVYLQKENIIDESGMPKERFSAEFPKEGPSILRIQQVVRGDSAAYFCASSPDRPSTDTQYFGPGTRLTVL.

The chain employs TRBV15 and TRBJ2-2; 9 bases align to TRBD1. The V and J ends lost 6 bases and 7 bases, in that order; junction bases with no gene match: 15. The CDR3 runs to 17 residues. From germline, CDR1 is LNHNV and CDR2 YYDKDF (reference sequence). CDR3 sequence reads: CATSGGTGSLMIGELFF. CDR3 nucleotide sequence: TGTGCCACCAGTGGGGGGACAGGGTCGTTGATGATCGGGGAGCTGTTTTTT.

V and J are TRBV6-1 and TRBJ2-3; 9 nucleotides line up with TRBD1. The CDR3 is 14 residues long. The V gene's germline CDR1 is MNHNS and CDR2 SASEGT. V gave up 8 bases and J gave up 4 bases; unmatched junction bases: 7. The CDR3 nucleotides read TGTGCCAGCTTTAGGGACAGGGTCGCAGATACGCAGTATTTT. Its translation: CASFRDRVADTQYF.

V is TRBV7-8 and J is TRBJ1-1, with D possibly TRBD1 on 6 matching bases. Trimming stripped 0 bases from V and 0 bases from J, with 11 bases between. The CDR3 totals 16 residues. The germline V gene has CDR1 SGHVS and CDR2 FQNEAQ. The chain's CDR3 is CASSLANRDLNTEAFF. The CDR3 coding sequence is TGTGCCAGCAGCTTAGCAAACAGGGATTTGAACACTGAAGCTTTCTTT.

This chain joins TRBV10-3 and TRBJ2-7; TRBD1 matches 11 bases. Germline V gene data show CDR1 as ENHRY and CDR2 as SYGVKD. With V trimmed by 4 bases and J by 0 bases, 2 bases remained unmatched. The CDR3 extends over 15 amino acids. The CDR3 sequence: CAISVGQGASYEQYF. In nucleotides, the CDR3 is TGTGCCATCAGTGTCGGACAGGGGGCCTCCTACGAGCAGTACTTC.

Here the CDR3 DNA reads TGCGCCAGCAGCTTGGAAGTCAGCGGGAGTTCGGGGACCCAGTACTTC. Translating gives CASSLEVSGSSGTQYF. This chain links TRBV5-1 with TRBJ2-5; TRBD2 matches 8 bases. CDR3 length equals 16 residues. CDR1 is SGHRS, CDR2 YFSETQ, per germline. Trimming cost V 0 bases and J 7 bases; bases outside gene matches: 11. Drawing the rest from reference TRBV5-1 and TRBJ2-5, the complete variable domain is KAGVTQTPRYLIKTRGQQVTLSCSPISGHRSVSWYQQTPGQGLQFLFEYFSETQRNKGNFPGRFSGRQFSNSRSEMNVSTLELGDSALYLCASSLEVSGSSGTQYFGPGTRLLVL.

This clone has only a few counts. V gene TRBV6-5 combines with J gene TRBJ1-2; 8 nucleotides agree with TRBD1. V lost 5 bases to trimming and J lost 5 bases; unmatched junction nucleotides: 10. Germline-derived CDR1 and CDR2 are MNHEY and SVGAGI. This CDR3 is 15 amino acids long. The CDR3 loop is CASSAADRVSYGYTF. DNA for the CDR3: TGTGCCAGCAGTGCCGCGGACAGGGTCTCTTATGGCTACACCTTC.

J is TRBJ2-7 and V is TRBV7-8, with 7 bases aligning to TRBD2. Germline loops: CDR1 SGHVS, CDR2 FQNEAQ. With V trimmed by 1 base and J by 4 bases, 4 bases remained unmatched. This CDR3 contains 14 residues. The CDR3 spells CASSLDRTSYEQYF. The CDR3 coding sequence is TGTGCCAGCAGCTTAGATCGGACTAGTTACGAGCAGTACTTC.

This chain uses TRBV21-1 with TRBJ2-3. TRBV21-1 is a recognized pseudogene. The CDR3 has 11 amino acids. The CDR3 nucleotides are TGTGCCAGCAGCATGGCAGATACGCAGTATTTT. Protein sequence: CASSMADTQYF.

The chain has TRBV6-1 and TRBJ1-5; D perhaps matches TRBD1 (6 bases). Germline lookup yields CDR1 MNHNS and CDR2 SASEGT. The CDR3 runs to 15 residues. The V and J ends lost 2 bases and 3 bases respectively, with 11 bases between them. This CDR3 is CASSEISGANQPQHF. In DNA, the CDR3 is TGTGCCAGCAGTGAAATCTCAGGGGCCAATCAGCCCCAGCATTTT.

The chain recombines TRBV5-1 with TRBJ2-5, with D unresolved. The length of the CDR3 is 13 residues. V was cut by 8 bases and J by 5 bases, with 16 bases left in between. CDR1 and CDR2 (germline): SGHRS, YFSETQ. The CDR3 here is CASSPGSSETQYF. As DNA, the CDR3 is TGCGCCAGTAGCCCGGGCTCCTCGGAGACCCAGTACTTC. Full variable domain (outside the CDR3, taken from reference TRBV5-1 and TRBJ2-5): KAGVTQTPRYLIKTRGQQVTLSCSPISGHRSVSWYQQTPGQGLQFLFEYFSETQRNKGNFPGRFSGRQFSNSRSEMNVSTLELGDSALYLCASSPGSSETQYFGPGTRLLVL.

The chain carries TRBV13 and TRBJ2-3; D uncertain. This CDR3 has 11 amino acids. V was cut by 10 bases and J by 4 bases, with 9 bases left in between. Germline CDR1 reads PRHDT; CDR2 reads FYEKMQ (reference sequence). CDR3 residues: CATRGADTQYF. The CDR3 DNA reads as TGTGCCACCCGAGGCGCAGATACGCAGTATTTT.

The chain is built from TRBV5-4 and TRBJ2-1; the match to TRBD2 covers 9 bases. Per germline, CDR1 SGHNT and CDR2 YYREEE (reference sequence). The CDR3 totals 16 residues. The ends lost 5 bases at V and 1 base at J; junction bases unmatched: 7. The CDR3 nucleotides are TGTGCCAGCAGATCCCTAGCGGGGCAATCCTACAATGAGCAGTTCTTC. Protein sequence: CASRSLAGQSYNEQFF.

The rearrangement uses TRBV7-2 and TRBJ1-5, with 9 bases lining up with TRBD1. CDR3 length: 15 amino acids. The junction had 2 bases not matched to a gene; V was cut back by 1 base and J by 4 bases. Germline values: CDR1 SGHTA, CDR2 FQGNSA. CDR3 in DNA: TGTGCCAGCAGCTTAGGGGACAGGGATAATCAGCCCCAGCATTTT. This encodes CASSLGDRDNQPQHF. Full variable domain (remainder filled in from reference TRBV7-2 and TRBJ1-5): GAGVSQSPSNKVTEKGKDVELRCDPISGHTALYWYRQSLGQGLEFLIYFQGNSAPDKSGLPSDRFSAERTGGSVSTLTIQRTQQEDSAVYLCASSLGDRDNQPQHFGDGTRLSIL.

CDR3 region: CASSVIAGGYNEQFF. The DNA for the CDR3 is TGTGCCAGCAGTGTGATAGCGGGAGGGTACAATGAGCAGTTCTTC. The rearrangement joins TRBV2 to TRBJ2-1; the match to TRBD2 covers 11 bases. Looked up from germline, CDR1 is SNHLY and CDR2 is FYNNEI. CDR3 length equals 15 residues. Trimming removed 4 bases from V and 4 bases from J; junction bases left unmatched: 3. Full variable domain (rest looked up from reference TRBV2 and TRBJ2-1): EPEVTQTPSHQVTQMGQEVILRCVPISNHLYFYWYRQILGQKVEFLVSFYNNEISEKSEIFDDQFSVERPDGSNFTLKIRSTKLEDSAMYFCASSVIAGGYNEQFFGPGTRLTVL.

The chain recombines TRBV29-1 with TRBJ1-4; 8 bases line up with TRBD1. This CDR3 region has 13 residues. The J segment lost 2 bases and the V segment lost 6 bases, leaving 2 bases of the junction unmatched. Germline V gene data show CDR1 as SQVTM and CDR2 as ANQGSEA. Written as DNA, the CDR3 is TGCAGCGTCAACAGGGGGACTAATGAAAAACTGTTTTTT. Residues: CSVNRGTNEKLFF.

The chain has TRBV11-2 and TRBJ2-2, with D unclear. The germline V gene has CDR1 SGHAT and CDR2 FQNNGV. The CDR3 consists of 14 residues. V lost 5 bases and J lost 4, with 11 bases in between. The CDR3 loop reads CASSVGWGTGELFF. In DNA form, the CDR3 reads TGTGCCAGCAGCGTAGGGTGGGGCACCGGGGAGCTGTTTTTT.

This chain connects TRBV7-2 to TRBJ1-4, with a tentative D call TRBD1 (6 bases). Trimming took 1 base from V and 10 from J, leaving 13 bases between them. CDR3 length: 14 residues. Per germline, CDR1 SGHTA and CDR2 FQGNSA. CDR3 sequence: CASSLVATGGKLFF. The CDR3 coding sequence is TGTGCCAGCAGCTTAGTAGCGACAGGTGGAAAACTGTTTTTT.

The chain is built from TRBV4-1 and TRBJ2-5, with D possibly being TRBD2 (6 bases). Trimming took 1 base from V and 5 from J, leaving 17 bases between them. Looked up from germline, CDR1 is MGHRA and CDR2 is YSYEKL. This CDR3 has 16 residues. CDR3 protein: CASSQASGGVRETQYF. The CDR3 DNA is TGCGCCAGCAGCCAAGCAAGCGGCGGGGTGAGGGAGACCCAGTACTTC.

The chain is built from TRBV6-5 and TRBJ1-5; tentatively, D is TRBD1 (6 bases). CDR1 and CDR2 (germline): MNHEY, SVGAGI. The CDR3 totals 15 residues. The V end lost 6 bases, the J end lost 0 bases, and 12 bases lay between the germline ends. CDR3 loop: CASSPTGFSNQPQHF. CDR3 coding DNA: TGTGCCAGCAGCCCAACAGGGTTTAGCAATCAGCCCCAGCATTTT.

This clone came up a few times. V and J are TRBV30 and TRBJ2-3, with 10 bases that match TRBD1. In germline, CDR1 is GTSNPN, CDR2 SVGIG (reference sequence). The CDR3 loop spans 14 amino acids. V lost 5 bases and J lost 1; bases outside the gene matches: 3. This CDR3 reads CAWDRGLGTDTQYF. As DNA, the CDR3 is TGTGCCTGGGACAGGGGGCTTGGCACAGATACGCAGTATTTT.